The 17 T cell receptor beta chains reported below all come from one sample, sequenced in a study of CD8+CD57+ T cells in acquired aplastic anemia. Patients included in sequencing had previously demonstrated CD8+CD57+ cell expansion by flow cytometry. Genomic DNA acted as the template from which TCR beta VDJ combination and CDR3 sequence profiling were carried out. TCRdb re-analysed the reads in MiXCR, keeping a single row per CDR3 protein. The table records around 120,000 distinct CDR3 sequences, roughly 40% of them present only once. Material: sorted CD4+, CD8+, or CD8+CD57+ T cells (not recorded which) from PBMCs. These receptors were obtained from a human donor with aplastic anemia.

This chain links TRBV7-3 with TRBJ2-3, with D unresolved. This CDR3 has 16 amino acids. Germline V gene sequence: CDR1 SGHTA, CDR2 FQGTGA. Trimming left V 5 bases short and J 6 bases short, with 21 bases between. The CDR3 coding sequence is TGTGCCAGCAGCACCTTCGCGACGCTTCGTGAGGATACGCAGTATTTT. Encoded protein: CASSTFATLREDTQYF.

The sample holds a few counts of this clonotype. Being one base from a much bigger clone, this may be a read error. The CDR3 loop reads CSARVSGSRQYF. The CDR3 DNA reads TGCAGTGCTAGAGTTTCGGGTAGTCGGCAGTATTTT. The rearrangement links TRBV20-1 to TRBJ2-3; D gene ambiguous. V was trimmed by 1 base and J by 11 bases, leaving 13 bases between them. This CDR3 is 12 amino acids long. CDR1 DFQATT and CDR2 SNEGSKA come from the germline V gene (reference sequence).

This clonotype was seen at least ten times. This CDR3 is CASSSVEGTDTQYF. In nucleotides, the CDR3 is TGCGCCAGCAGCTCGGTTGAGGGTACAGATACGCAGTATTTT. The chain links TRBV5-1 to TRBJ2-3; D is possibly TRBD2 (5 bases). The germline V gene encodes CDR1 SGHRS and CDR2 YFSETQ. The CDR3 sequence is 14 residues long. V lost 3 bases, J lost 3 bases, and 11 bases lay in between.

The count of this clonotype is one. This chain links TRBV9 with TRBJ2-1, with 8 bases identical to TRBD2. Trimming cost V 4 bases and J 12 bases; bases outside gene matches: 18. This CDR3 has 16 residues. The germline CDR1 and CDR2 sequences are SGDLS and YYNGEE. CDR3 in DNA: TGTGCCAGCAGCAATGGACTAGGGACTAGGGCGTTTGGGCAGTTCTTC. Translation gives CASSNGLGTRAFGQFF.

This chain uses TRBV2 with TRBJ1-2; 8 positions agree with TRBD1. The CDR3 has 15 residues. V gave up 6 bases and J gave up 3 bases; unmatched junction bases: 9. Germline loops: CDR1 SNHLY, CDR2 FYNNEI. In DNA, the CDR3 is TGTGCCAGCAGCCGGCCGGACAGGGCCTACTATGGCTACACCTTC. This sequence encodes CASSRPDRAYYGYTF.

This clonotype was detected ten times or more. CDR3: CASSPTGRGETQYF. The CDR3 bases are TGCGCCAGCAGCCCGACGGGACGGGGAGAGACCCAGTACTTC. This chain uses TRBV5-1 with TRBJ2-5, with D perhaps matching TRBD1 or TRBD2 (5 bases each). V was pared by 4 bases and J by 4 bases, with 14 bases between. The germline gives CDR1 SGHRS, CDR2 YFSETQ. There are 14 residues in the CDR3.

This clonotype has a single count. A much more abundant neighbour one base away suggests this may be a read error. This chain connects TRBV6-5 to TRBJ1-4; D gene ambiguous. Per the germline V gene, CDR1 is MNHEY and CDR2 is SVGAGI. The CDR3 consists of 16 residues. The CDR3 nucleotides are TGTGCCAGCAGTTTCTCAATGACTCCGGTGGGTGAAAAACTGTCTTTT. This sequence encodes CASSFSMTPVGEKLSF.

This clonotype was observed at least ten times. The chain has TRBV29-1 and TRBJ1-5; D not resolved. Germline V gene lookup returns CDR1 SQVTM and CDR2 ANQGSEA. Trimming took 5 bases from V and 3 from J, leaving 8 bases between them. The CDR3 is 12 residues long. The CDR3 region has the DNA TGCAGCGTTTCGTCCAACAATCAGCCCCAGCATTTT. It codes for CSVSSNNQPQHF.

This clonotype was counted at least ten times. V and J are TRBV9 and TRBJ1-6; D not certain. V lost 1 base and J 0 bases, leaving 5 bases between the germline ends. Germline V gives CDR1 SGDLS, CDR2 YYNGEE. The CDR3 extends over 15 amino acids. The CDR3 reads CASSVRGSYNSPLHF. Written as DNA, the CDR3 is TGTGCCAGCAGCGTACGCGGCTCCTATAATTCACCCCTCCACTTT.

This clonotype was seen repeatedly, ten times or more. Because it lacks the conserved phenylalanine or tryptophan at the end, this CDR3 is likely a read error. It is unclear where the CDR3 begins or ends on the DNA, so no DNA is shown, and the CDR3 is as TCRdb lists it. The chain couples TRBV12-5 to TRBJ1-3. Termini included, the CDR3 measures 11 amino acids. CDR1 is LGHNT, CDR2 FRNRAP, per germline. The chain's CDR3 is CASGPSPKFSI.

This clonotype was detected once. The chain employs TRBV24-1 and TRBJ1-4; 8 nucleotides agree with TRBD1. Looked up from germline, CDR1 is KGHDR and CDR2 is SFDVKD. With V trimmed by 11 bases and J by 3 bases, 16 bases remained unmatched. There are 17 residues in the CDR3. CDR3: CASSSSGTGRANEKLFF. The CDR3 DNA is TGTGCCAGCAGCTCCTCCGGGACAGGCAGAGCTAATGAAAAACTGTTTTTT.

About this clonotype: A much larger clone lies a single base off, so this may be a read error. V is TRBV6-2 or TRBV6-3 and J is TRBJ2-7; TRBD2 is a possible D gene (6 bases). The germline gives CDR1 MNHEY, CDR2 SVGEGT. The CDR3 is made up of 15 amino acids. The V end was cut by 6 bases, the J end by 2 bases, with 17 bases between. The CDR3 DNA is TGTGCCAGCAGGACTAGGGACCACGGGGCCTACGAGCAGTACTTC. Translation: CASRTRDHGAYEQYF.

This CDR3 is CASSLERNYEQYF. The CDR3, as DNA: TGTGCCAGCAGCTTAGAGCGGAACTACGAGCAGTACTTC. The rearrangement joins TRBV7-7 to TRBJ2-7, with a weak D call TRBD2 (5 bases). The CDR3 sequence is 13 residues long. In germline, CDR1 is SSHAT, CDR2 FNYEAQ (reference sequence). Trimming removed 1 base from V and 3 bases from J, with 7 bases in between.

The genes are TRBV19 and TRBJ1-6; the D is unclear. The germline V and J ends were trimmed by 6 bases and 6 bases, with 9 bases remaining between them. The length of the CDR3 is 13 residues. Germline-derived CDR1 and CDR2 are LNHDA and SQIVND (reference sequence). CDR3 amino acids: CASSKGSNSPLHF. CDR3 coding DNA: TGTGCCAGTAGCAAAGGAAGTAATTCACCCCTCCACTTT.

This sequence joins TRBV24-1 and TRBJ2-5; a possible D gene is TRBD2 (6 bases). In germline, CDR1 is KGHDR, CDR2 SFDVKD. The CDR3 spans 16 residues. The V end lost 12 bases, the J end lost 1 base, and 23 bases lay between the germline ends. This CDR3 is CALETGEIGRQETQYF. CDR3 coding DNA: TGTGCCCTCGAAACGGGGGAAATCGGTCGCCAAGAGACCCAGTACTTC.

This clonotype has at least ten counts. Written as DNA, the CDR3 is TGCGCCAGCAGCGGGGACCCCCCCTACGAGCAGTACTTC. As protein: CASSGDPPYEQYF. The chain joins TRBV5-1 to TRBJ2-7; D is tentatively TRBD1 or TRBD2 (5 bases each). Germline CDR1 reads SGHRS; CDR2 reads YFSETQ. V lost 4 bases and J lost 2, with 10 bases in between. The CDR3 spans 13 residues. The full variable domain, completed using reference TRBV5-1 and TRBJ2-7, is KAGVTQTPRYLIKTRGQQVTLSCSPISGHRSVSWYQQTPGQGLQFLFEYFSETQRNKGNFPGRFSGRQFSNSRSEMNVSTLELGDSALYLCASSGDPPYEQYFGPGTRLTVT.

The table lists this clonotype with many counts. The CDR3 loop reads CASTREGDTEAFF. CDR3 sequence (DNA): TGTGCCAGCACCAGAGAGGGGGACACTGAAGCTTTCTTT. V and J are TRBV6-5 and TRBJ1-1, with D possibly TRBD1 on 6 matching bases. The germline V and J ends were trimmed by 7 bases and 3 bases, with 12 bases remaining between them. The germline CDR1 and CDR2 sequences are MNHEY and SVGAGI. The CDR3 length is 13 residues.